This T cell receptor (beta chain) was sequenced for a study of cytomegalovirus exposure and HLA in healthy donors. Study context: Roughly 180 million T cells yielded approximately 100 million unique TCR beta sequences, as an earlier analysis found. Most genotyped donors, about 81% of about 430, had Caucasian-associated genetic ancestry.

Study observations and caveats: Rates of TCR association differed by HLA locus in a later analysis, with DRB1 highest and HLA-C lowest.

In the PCR, 60 Vbeta and 13 Jbeta primers were used. Measured with immunoSEQ multiplex PCR; TCRdb has only the in-frame clones, and not every one. The sample holds about 130,000 clones. Nominally healthy donors were sampled, though unrecorded immune exposures were likely. Germline assignment: CDR1 SGHVS and CDR2 FQNEAQ. This CDR3 spans 11 amino acids. Trimming shortened V by 3 bases and J by 6 bases, and 6 bases separated the two germline ends. On this clone: Its antigen is as yet unknown.

The chain employs TRBV7-8 and TRBJ2-7; D possibly corresponds to TRBD1 (6 bases). The receptor was derived from a woman aged 55 to 70 in good health and CMV-seronegative. Material for sequencing was PBMCs. This CDR3 reads CASSFRGEQYF. The CDR3 DNA is TGTGCCAGCAGCTTCAGGGGCGAGCAGTACTTC.